The present T cell receptor beta chain was sequenced within a study of T cell repertoires in cytomegalovirus infection. Study information: Indicated by public TCR beta signatures were CMV infection and matching HLA type.

TCRdb ran MiXCR on the reads and lists one entry per CDR3 protein. Of 150,000 to 200,000 distinct CDR3 sequences listed, 25% to 30% are singletons. In this sample, this clonotype turned up many times. The antigen is undetermined. From germline, CDR1 is SGHVS and CDR2 FNYEAQ. CDR3 length: 15 amino acids. Trimming took off 2 bases at V and 1 base at J, with 12 bases between the two ends. General study points: Of the TCR beta families, the public ones yielded a cumulative frequency that identified carriers of CMV plus the relevant HLA. Clonotype analysis showed dominance of the ex vivo response by HLA-C-restricted CMV-specific TCR beta clonotypes.

Material for sequencing was PBMCs. The J gene is TRBJ2-7, the V gene TRBV7-6; D gene uncertain. The clonotype originates from a human donor in good health (CMV status not recorded). Some clones in this sample may be carry-over from other donors' samples. The CDR3 sequence is CASSLRPINSYEQYF. CDR3 in DNA: TGTGCCAGCAGCTTAAGACCCATAAATTCCTACGAGCAGTACTTC.